This T cell receptor beta chain comes out of a study of blood T cell repertoires in COVID-19. Study-level background: The United States, Italy and Spain were the sources of the acute and convalescent COVID-19 samples. Nucleic acid was either cDNA or gDNA, and it came from T cells, B-cell-depleted T cells, or PBMCs.

Original analysis: Reference gene primer amplification yielded estimated nucleated cell counts. The protocol was immunoSEQ multiplex PCR, while the TCRdb copy is restricted to in-frame clones and leaves out a portion. That table gives V, J and clone size, and the DNA gave D and trimming. This sample has about 40,000 clones, with around 90% found just once. J was trimmed by 9 bases and V by 8 bases; bases with no gene match: 22. This CDR3 is 17 amino acids long. Germline CDR1 and CDR2: KGHDR and SFDVKD. Sequenced input: peripheral blood. This TCR came from a man aged 50 to 60 with active COVID-19. The V and J genes are TRBV24-1 and TRBJ2-7; 9 nucleotides line up with TRBD1. The CDR3 sequence is CATTRDRAFVLVGRQYF. The CDR3 bases are TGTGCCACCACGCGGGACAGGGCTTTTGTTCTCGTCGGCAGGCAGTACTTC.